The 12 T cell receptor beta chains reported below all come from one sample, sequenced in a study of Graves' ophthalmopathy and Graves' hyperthyroidism. Amplification targeted the TCR beta CDR3 regions, with RNA transcripts as the source material. A first-round RT-PCR used HTBI primers, followed by a second-round multiplex PCR. TCRdb reprocessed the multiplex PCR reads via MiXCR and lists one record per CDR3 protein. The table has more than 45,000 distinct CDR3 sequences, around half seen once. Sample: peripheral blood. The receptors were sampled from an adult man with Graves' ophthalmopathy.

This clonotype has ten or more counts. The CDR3 DNA reads TGTGCCAGCAGCTTAGATCGCGGGGGGGCAAACACCGGGGAGCTGTTTTTT. It codes for CASSLDRGGANTGELFF. J is TRBJ2-2 and V is TRBV11-2; the match to TRBD2 covers 9 bases. Germline-derived CDR1 and CDR2 are SGHAT and FQNNGV. Trimming removed 0 bases from V and 2 bases from J; junction bases left unmatched: 4. The CDR3 has 17 amino acids.

The chain recombines TRBV5-4 with TRBJ1-2; 10 positions agree with TRBD1. The CDR3 totals 13 residues. The germline V gene encodes CDR1 SGHNT and CDR2 YYREEE (reference sequence). V gave up 3 bases and J gave up 7 bases; unmatched junction bases: 3. The CDR3 is CASSSGQGSGYTF. The CDR3 nucleotides read TGTGCCAGCAGCTCGGGACAGGGGAGTGGCTACACCTTC.

This chain uses TRBV5-1 with TRBJ2-2; 9 positions match TRBD1. Trimming at V came to 1 base and at J to 6 bases, leaving 4 bases not matched to a gene. Germline V gene data show CDR1 as SGHRS and CDR2 as YFSETQ. The CDR3 is 15 amino acids. CDR3 sequence reads: CASSLRGQGSGELFF. In DNA form, the CDR3 reads TGCGCCAGCAGCTTGAGGGGACAGGGCTCCGGGGAGCTGTTTTTT.

The chain employs TRBV6-1 and TRBJ2-7; D possibly corresponds to TRBD2 (5 bases). V lost 11 bases, J lost 2 bases, and 19 bases lay in between. The CDR3 spans 14 residues. Germline CDR1 reads MNHNS; CDR2 reads SASEGT. CDR3 residues: CAARADSATYEQYF. The CDR3 coding sequence is TGTGCCGCAAGGGCTGATAGCGCAACCTACGAGCAGTACTTC.

This clonotype was seen ten or more times. The chain recombines TRBV6-1 with TRBJ1-1, with D possibly being TRBD1 (5 bases). Germline loops: CDR1 MNHNS, CDR2 SASEGT. V was cut by 6 bases and J by 3 bases, with 11 bases left in between. The CDR3 sequence is 13 residues long. The CDR3 spells CASRQGRDTEAFF. The CDR3 DNA follows: TGTGCCAGCAGGCAGGGAAGGGACACTGAAGCTTTCTTT.

The chain joins TRBV7-9 to TRBJ1-4; 10 positions agree with TRBD1. The germline gives CDR1 SEHNR, CDR2 FQNEAQ (reference sequence). The length of the CDR3 is 13 residues. The J segment lost 5 bases and the V segment lost 10 bases, leaving 4 bases of the junction unmatched. The CDR3 spells CATPGQGNEKLFF. CDR3 bases: TGTGCCACCCCGGGACAGGGGAATGAAAAACTGTTTTTT.

The sample holds one count of this clonotype. The CDR3 reads CSAPIGLAGGWGGREQYF. CDR3 coding DNA: TGCAGTGCCCCTATTGGACTAGCGGGAGGATGGGGGGGGAGAGAGCAGTACTTC. V usage is TRBV20-1 and J usage is TRBJ2-7, with 14 nucleotides matching TRBD2. V trimming: 6 bases; J trimming: 7 bases; junction bases outside the gene matches: 20. The CDR3 runs to 18 residues. CDR1 DFQATT and CDR2 SNEGSKA come from the germline V gene (reference sequence).

This clonotype was detected many times. The chain joins TRBV19 to TRBJ2-5; D is unclear. Per the germline V gene, CDR1 is LNHDA and CDR2 is SQIVND (reference sequence). The CDR3 loop spans 13 amino acids. V lost 3 bases to trimming and J lost 4 bases, with 9 bases between them. The CDR3 DNA is TGTGCCAGTAGTATGGGGTTCCGAGAGACCCAGTACTTC. This gives the protein CASSMGFRETQYF.

About this clonotype itself: The missing conserved phenylalanine or tryptophan at the end of this CDR3 makes a read error likely. It is unclear where the CDR3 begins or ends on the DNA, so no DNA is shown, and the CDR3 is as TCRdb lists it. The V gene is TRBV7-8, the J gene TRBJ2-6; the table's TRBD2 call for D was not verified on the DNA. Germline V gene sequence: CDR1 SGHVS, CDR2 FQNEAQ. The CDR3 contains 9 residues when both ends are counted. This CDR3 is CASSLGLLA.

Notes on this clonotype: No DNA is shown, since the ends of the CDR3 on it are uncertain; the CDR3 is the one TCRdb lists. The chain couples TRBV2 to TRBJ1-1; the DNA was not compared with TRBD1, the D call given in the table. The CDR3 is 15 residues long, counting both termini. Germline V gene lookup returns CDR1 SNHLY and CDR2 FYNNEI. CDR3 protein: CACSARVTGQTEAFF.

Of note for this clonotype: Its ends do not fully match the called genes, so a read error is possible. V gene TRBV5-4 combines with J gene TRBJ2-1; no definite D call. In germline, CDR1 is SGHNT, CDR2 YYREEE (reference sequence). This CDR3 comprises 13 residues. CDR3 in amino acids: CAGSSPRYNEQFF. The DNA for the CDR3 is TGTGCCGGCAGCTCTCCGAGATACAATGAGCAGTTCTTC.

The gene calls are TRBV6-6 and TRBJ2-7; D may be TRBD1 (5 bases). V was shortened by 5 bases and J by 0 bases, with 14 bases between the two germline ends. Looked up from germline, CDR1 is MNHNY and CDR2 is SVGAGI (reference sequence). The CDR3 sequence is 15 residues long. The CDR3 DNA is TGTGCCAGCAGTCATATACAGGAGAGCTCCTACGAGCAGTACTTC. Translating it yields CASSHIQESSYEQYF.